This TCR beta chain was found in a study of blood T cell repertoires in COVID-19. Study-wide context: Collection of acute and convalescent COVID-19 samples took place in the United States, Italy and Spain. From T cells, B-cell-depleted T cells, or PBMCs came the material, which was cDNA or gDNA.

TCRdb's copy holds only in-frame clones and misses some; the assay was immunoSEQ multiplex PCR. The sample holds under 300,000 clones; around 90% are singletons and the top ten take approximately 0.8%. Trimming removed 0 bases at V and 4 bases at J, with 4 bases between. CDR3 length: 13 amino acids. Germline CDR1 is SGHAT and CDR2 is FQNNGV. The receptor was isolated from a man aged 30 to 39 with COVID-19, enrolled during active disease. This rearrangement joins TRBV11-2 to TRBJ1-5; D gene uncertain. Source material: peripheral blood. CDR3 region: CASSLDANQPQHF. CDR3 nucleotide sequence: TGTGCCAGCAGCTTAGACGCGAATCAGCCCCAGCATTTT.